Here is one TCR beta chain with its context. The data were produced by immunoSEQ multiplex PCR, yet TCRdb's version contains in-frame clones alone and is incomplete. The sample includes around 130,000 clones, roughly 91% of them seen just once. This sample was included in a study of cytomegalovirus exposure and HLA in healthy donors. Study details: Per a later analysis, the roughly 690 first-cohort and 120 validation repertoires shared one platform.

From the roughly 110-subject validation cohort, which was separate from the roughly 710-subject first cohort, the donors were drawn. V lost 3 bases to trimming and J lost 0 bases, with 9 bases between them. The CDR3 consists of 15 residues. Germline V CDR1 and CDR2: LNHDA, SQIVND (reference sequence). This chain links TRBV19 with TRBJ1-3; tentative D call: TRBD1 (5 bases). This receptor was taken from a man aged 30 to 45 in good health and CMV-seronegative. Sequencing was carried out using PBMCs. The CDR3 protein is CASSMGLDSGNTIYF. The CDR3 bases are TGTGCCAGTAGTATGGGACTGGACTCTGGAAACACCATATATTTT.